The 13 T cell receptor beta chains given below trace back to one sample, sequenced in a study of blood T cell repertoires in COVID-19. Sequencing used immunoSEQ multiplex PCR; TCRdb keeps in-frame clones, though not all of them. The sample contains about 100,000 clones, 80% to 95% of which appear only once. The sequenced sample consisted of peripheral blood. These receptors came from a woman in her 50s with COVID-19, enrolled during active disease.

The chain links TRBV29-1 to TRBJ1-2; 8 bases are a match to TRBD1. The CDR3 contains 15 residues. V gave up 2 bases and J gave up 7 bases; unmatched junction bases: 12. From germline, CDR1 is SQVTM and CDR2 ANQGSEA. The CDR3 loop reads CSVESGTGLLSGYTF. DNA of the CDR3: TGCAGCGTTGAATCCGGGACAGGTCTTCTTAGTGGCTACACCTTC.

Here the CDR3 reads CASSFRDRAEAFF. The CDR3 DNA sequence: TGTGCCAGCAGCTTCCGGGACAGGGCTGAAGCTTTCTTT. The chain uses TRBV13 and TRBJ1-1; 9 bases agree with TRBD1. From germline, CDR1 is PRHDT and CDR2 FYEKMQ (reference sequence). V shed 3 bases, J shed 6 bases, and the junction held 2 bases outside the gene matches. The CDR3 is 13 amino acids.

The rearrangement links TRBV6-5 to TRBJ1-2; the D gene is possibly TRBD1 (6 bases). The germline V gene has CDR1 MNHEY and CDR2 SVGAGI. The CDR3 length is 15 residues. V was trimmed by 7 bases and J by 2 bases, leaving 17 bases between them. The chain's CDR3 is CASTRGGAENYGYTF. The DNA of the CDR3 is TGTGCCAGCACCCGCGGGGGGGCAGAAAACTATGGCTACACCTTC.

The V call is TRBV28, the J call TRBJ2-5, with 11 bases aligning to TRBD2. The germline V gene has CDR1 MDHEN and CDR2 SYDVKM. The CDR3 runs 15 residues. Unmatched junction bases numbered 5, after V lost 4 bases and J lost 4 bases. The CDR3 sequence: CASSSPSGGLETQYF. As DNA, the CDR3 is TGTGCCAGCAGTTCGCCTAGCGGGGGGTTAGAGACCCAGTACTTC.

The genes are TRBV18 and TRBJ1-1; D unresolved. The germline V gene has CDR1 KGHSH and CDR2 LQKENI. There are 14 residues in the CDR3. V lost 2 bases and J 1 base, leaving 8 bases between the germline ends. CDR3 sequence (DNA): TGTGCCAGCTCACCAGAGACGGGGAACACTGAAGCTTTCTTT. This sequence encodes CASSPETGNTEAFF.

This sequence joins TRBV7-2 and TRBJ1-2; 10 bases are shared with TRBD1. Trimming cost V 3 bases and J 7 bases; bases outside gene matches: 5. Germline assignment: CDR1 SGHTA and CDR2 FQGNSA. This CDR3 has 14 amino acids. The CDR3 protein is CASSFGGQGFGYTF. DNA of the CDR3: TGTGCCAGCAGCTTTGGGGGACAGGGGTTTGGCTACACCTTC.

V usage is TRBV19 and J usage is TRBJ2-2; 8 bases fit TRBD2. J gave up 4 bases and V 5 bases, and 18 bases lay outside the gene matches. The germline gives CDR1 LNHDA, CDR2 SQIVND (reference sequence). This CDR3 spans 19 amino acids. CDR3 protein: CASSGIAGLAWKGTGELFF. CDR3 in DNA: TGTGCCAGTAGTGGGATAGCGGGGCTGGCGTGGAAAGGCACCGGGGAGCTGTTTTTT.

The genes are TRBV6-5 and TRBJ1-2; D might be TRBD1 (6 bases). The CDR3 totals 15 residues. Trimming took off 7 bases at V and 2 bases at J, with 17 bases between the two ends. Germline loops: CDR1 MNHEY, CDR2 SVGAGI. DNA for the CDR3: TGTGCCAGCAACGGGCTTGGGGGCTGGAACTATGGCTACACCTTC. It translates to CASNGLGGWNYGYTF.

The rearrangement links TRBV11-2 to TRBJ2-2; D unclear. The CDR3 has 15 residues. Germline V CDR1 and CDR2: SGHAT, FQNNGV. The V gene lost 2 bases and the J gene lost 1 base, with 8 bases spanning the gap. The CDR3 loop reads CASSLSPRNTGELFF. CDR3 coding DNA: TGTGCCAGCAGCTTATCCCCCCGGAACACCGGGGAGCTGTTTTTT.

This chain connects TRBV5-5 to TRBJ2-7; 10 nucleotides line up with TRBD1. The V gene's germline CDR1 is SGHKS and CDR2 YYEKEE (reference sequence). The CDR3 is 14 residues long. Unmatched junction bases numbered 1, after V lost 0 bases and J lost 4 bases. The CDR3 DNA reads TGTGCCAGCAGCTTGGGACAGGGGGCTTACGAGCAGTACTTC. It yields the protein CASSLGQGAYEQYF. Full variable domain (outside the CDR3, taken from reference TRBV5-5 and TRBJ2-7): DAGVTQSPTHLIKTRGQQVTLRCSPISGHKSVSWYQQVLGQGPQFIFQYYEKEERGRGNFPDRFSARQFPNYSSELNVNALLLGDSALYLCASSLGQGAYEQYFGPGTRLTVT.

The chain joins TRBV19 to TRBJ1-1; no clear D. Trimming took off 9 bases at V and 1 base at J, with 18 bases between the two ends. Germline-derived CDR1 and CDR2 are LNHDA and SQIVND (reference sequence). There are 15 residues in the CDR3. The DNA of the CDR3 is TGTGCCAGCAAAGCCCCGCGACAACAGAACACTGAAGCTTTCTTT. Translation: CASKAPRQQNTEAFF. Full variable domain (missing parts from reference TRBV19 and TRBJ1-1): DGGITQSPKYLFRKEGQNVTLSCEQNLNHDAMYWYRQDPGQGLRLIYYSQIVNDFQKGDIAEGYSVSREKKESFPLTVTSAQKNPTAFYLCASKAPRQQNTEAFFGQGTRLTVV.

V gene TRBV5-5 combines with J gene TRBJ2-7; 7 bases fit TRBD1. CDR1 and CDR2 from the germline V gene are SGHKS and YYEKEE (reference sequence). This CDR3 comprises 14 residues. Trimming cost V 0 bases and J 3 bases; bases outside gene matches: 3. CDR3 residues: CASSLASGGYEQYV. Written as DNA, the CDR3 is TGTGCCAGCAGCTTGGCTTCAGGGGGCTACGAGCAGTACGTC.

The chain combines TRBV28 with TRBJ1-1; tentative D call: TRBD1 (5 bases). Trimming removed 7 bases at V and 5 bases at J, with 17 bases between. CDR1 and CDR2 (germline): MDHEN, SYDVKM. This CDR3 has 14 residues. CDR3 DNA: TGTGCCAGCAATGCCATGGGGGAGGAAACTGAAGCTTTCTTT. This codes for CASNAMGEETEAFF.